This T cell receptor (beta chain) was found in a study of OX40 agonist ivuxolimab in advanced cancers. V lost 6 bases, J lost 3 bases, and 19 bases stayed unmatched. Germline V CDR1 and CDR2: MDHEN, SYDVKM. The CDR3 runs 20 residues. The study's findings and limits: More expanded clones were seen, on average, in CD8+ T cells than in CD4+.

Sequencing used immunoSEQ multiplex PCR; TCRdb keeps in-frame clones, though not all of them. The table includes 50,000 to 65,000 clones, 81% detected once. Concerning this clone: Its specificity is not known.

The material was CD4+ or CD8+ T cells sorted from blood, obtained in a trial of the OX40 agonist ivuxolimab. The chain is built from TRBV28 and TRBJ2-1; TRBD2 aligns across 11 bases. The receptor comes from an adult with an advanced solid tumor such as melanoma, head and neck, liver or kidney cancer. The CDR3 loop reads CASRGPGLAANPLLYNEQFF. CDR3 coding DNA: TGTGCCAGCAGGGGCCCGGGACTAGCGGCGAATCCCCTACTCTACAATGAGCAGTTCTTC.